By sample share, the clone carrying this T cell receptor (beta chain) is medium-sized (0.01 to 0.1%). The germline gives CDR1 GTSNPN, CDR2 SVGIG (reference sequence). V was clipped by 4 bases and J by 2 bases, with 8 bases between them. The CDR3 is made up of 13 amino acids. Until they underwent thyroid surgery, no patient had received any treatment. This specimen comes from a study of metastatic and nonmetastatic thyroid tumors. TCRdb reprocessed the PCR reads via MiXCR. The sample gives 13,000 or so clones, 26% of which show up once; roughly 20% is in the top ten. Input material: tumor tissue. The sequence was obtained from a female donor with papillary thyroid cancer or a benign thyroid nodule (not recorded which). Some clones in this sample may be carry-over from other donors' samples. The rearrangement uses TRBV30 and TRBJ2-2; D not certain. In DNA, the CDR3 is TGTGCCTGGACCCAAGATAACACCGGGGAGCTGTTTTTT. This encodes CAWTQDNTGELFF. The full variable domain, with the rest looked up from reference TRBV30 and TRBJ2-2, is SQTIHQWPATLVQPVGSPLSLECTVEGTSNPNLYWYRQAAGRGLQLLFYSVGIGQISSEVPQNLSASRPQDRQFILSSKKLLLSDSGFYLCAWTQDNTGELFFGEGSRLTVL.